The 25 T cell receptor beta chains reported below all come from one sample, sequenced in a study of early T cells in non-severe SARS-CoV-2 infection (dated by TCRdb to the early 2020s). Library construction relied on 5' RACE. Reads for this sample came from a NextSeq 500. Through fastp at Q25 and MiXCR, TCRdb rebuilt clones from the public reads, retaining in-frame beta chains. One record per CDR3 amino acid sequence lists the most common genes and DNA. For this sample there are 30,000 to 40,000 distinct CDR3 sequences; 5.4% appear just once. The ten largest make up 20% to 25% of the sample. The sample taken for sequencing was whole blood. Source of these receptors: an adult who was a healthcare worker with PCR-confirmed SARS-CoV-2 infection or an uninfected control (not recorded which).

This clonotype occurred many times. The gene calls are TRBV20-1 and TRBJ2-3; D may match TRBD1 or TRBD2 (5 bases each). The CDR3 has 13 amino acids. V was trimmed by 7 bases and J by 5 bases, leaving 16 bases between them. Germline CDR1 reads DFQATT; CDR2 reads SNEGSKA (reference sequence). The CDR3 region is CSGGGVNRDTQYF. In nucleotides, the CDR3 is TGCAGTGGTGGGGGAGTGAACCGAGATACGCAGTATTTT.

At least ten counts were recorded for this clonotype. The chain has TRBV20-1 and TRBJ2-7; D is possibly TRBD1 (5 bases). V lost 0 bases, J lost 7 bases, and 10 bases lay in between. The CDR3 runs 12 residues. In germline, CDR1 is DFQATT, CDR2 SNEGSKA (reference sequence). The CDR3 loop reads CSARDLKGEQYF. The CDR3 DNA follows: TGCAGTGCTAGAGATCTGAAGGGGGAGCAGTACTTC.

This clonotype was counted at least ten times. The chain couples TRBV12-5 to TRBJ1-4; D not resolved. This CDR3 has 12 amino acids. The germline gives CDR1 LGHNT, CDR2 FRNRAP. Trimming pared 8 bases from V and 4 bases from J, leaving 8 bases between. The CDR3 nucleotides read TGTGCTAGTAGGAGGGATAATGAAAAACTGTTTTTT. This sequence encodes CASRRDNEKLFF.

This clonotype came up many times. The genes are TRBV5-1 and TRBJ2-1, with D perhaps being TRBD1 or TRBD2 (5 bases each). Germline-derived CDR1 and CDR2 are SGHRS and YFSETQ. This CDR3 has 13 amino acids. V lost 3 bases to trimming and J lost 6 bases, with 10 bases between them. The chain's CDR3 is CASSSVGVNEQFF. DNA of the CDR3: TGCGCCAGCAGCTCCGTGGGGGTCAATGAGCAGTTCTTC.

This clonotype occurred many times. The chain employs TRBV29-1 and TRBJ2-5; D may be TRBD1 (5 bases). CDR3 size: 13 residues. Germline V gene sequence: CDR1 SQVTM, CDR2 ANQGSEA. Trimming left V 3 bases short and J 5 bases short, with 13 bases between. In nucleotides, the CDR3 is TGCAGCGTTGAGACGGACATTCTCGAGACCCAGTACTTC. It specifies CSVETDILETQYF.

This clonotype has just a few counts. V and J are TRBV11-2 and TRBJ1-3, with D perhaps TRBD1 (5 bases). Trimming cost V 4 bases and J 0 bases, with 13 bases left between them. There are 16 residues in the CDR3. Germline V gene sequence: CDR1 SGHAT, CDR2 FQNNGV. The CDR3 reads CASSWKRGLSGNTIYF. Here the CDR3 DNA reads TGTGCCAGCAGCTGGAAACGGGGCCTCTCTGGAAACACCATATATTTT.

The V and J genes are TRBV11-3 and TRBJ2-1; a possible D gene is TRBD1 (8 bases). The CDR3 covers 14 residues. V gave up 4 bases and J gave up 9 bases, with 16 bases separating them. Germline loops: CDR1 SGHNT, CDR2 YENEEA. CDR3 in DNA: TGTGCCAGCAGCTCCGGACAGGGAGGGTTTGAGCAGTTCTTC. Protein product: CASSSGQGGFEQFF.

This clonotype has at least ten counts. V is TRBV6-6 and J is TRBJ2-2, with D uncertain. This CDR3 comprises 14 residues. Trimming shortened V by 4 bases and J by 1 base, and 7 bases separated the two germline ends. Germline CDR1 reads MNHNY; CDR2 reads SVGAGI (reference sequence). Here the CDR3 DNA reads TGTGCCAGCAGTTTACGGCAGAACACCGGGGAGCTGTTTTTT. Translating it yields CASSLRQNTGELFF.

This clonotype has at least ten counts. The rearrangement links TRBV18 to TRBJ2-7, with 8 bases fitting TRBD2. Germline lookup yields CDR1 KGHSH and CDR2 LQKENI. CDR3 length: 16 amino acids. V lost 3 bases, J lost 5 bases, and 12 bases stayed unmatched. CDR3 DNA sequence: TGTGCCAGCTCACCGGGGTTACGGACTAGCTTCCACGAGCAGTACTTC. Translated: CASSPGLRTSFHEQYF.

This clonotype occurred many times. The rearrangement joins TRBV5-1 to TRBJ1-1; 8 bases are a match to TRBD1. J lost 6 bases, V lost 4 bases, and 8 bases had no gene match. The CDR3 consists of 14 residues. Looked up from germline, CDR1 is SGHRS and CDR2 is YFSETQ. CDR3 DNA: TGCGCCAGCAGCACGGACAGGGTGGGGTCTGAAGCTTTCTTT. It translates to CASSTDRVGSEAFF.

This clonotype was recorded at least ten times. The chain uses TRBV3-1 and TRBJ2-4, with TRBD2 identical over 7 bases. CDR3 length: 12 amino acids. Germline trimming cut 8 bases from V and 11 bases from J; bases unmatched to any gene: 9. CDR1 and CDR2 from the germline V gene are LGHDT and YNNKEL (reference sequence). The DNA for the CDR3 is TGTGCCAGCTCCCGGGGAGGGACCCTTCAGTACTTC. Encoded protein: CASSRGGTLQYF.

The genes are TRBV12-3 or TRBV12-4 and TRBJ2-3; 8 bases fit TRBD2. This CDR3 comprises 15 residues. After removal of 10 bases from V and 4 bases from J, the junction contained 13 bases not matched to a gene. The CDR3 reads CATGGAAGVPDTQYF. CDR3 in DNA: TGTGCCACCGGAGGCGCAGCGGGGGTTCCAGATACGCAGTATTTT.

This clonotype was seen a handful of times. The chain has TRBV27 and TRBJ2-7; weak D call: TRBD1 (6 bases). Trimming took off 8 bases at V and 3 bases at J, with 17 bases between the two ends. The CDR3 contains 14 residues. From germline, CDR1 is MNHEY and CDR2 SMNVEV (reference sequence). In nucleotides, the CDR3 is TGTGCCAGCGGGCGAGGGGGACGGTTCTACGAGCAGTACTTC. Translation: CASGRGGRFYEQYF.

V usage is TRBV4-3 and J usage is TRBJ1-2; a weak D match, TRBD1 (6 bases). With 4 bases removed from V and 0 bases from J, the gap between germline ends came to 24 bases. Germline V CDR1 and CDR2: LGHNA, YSLEER. The CDR3 runs to 19 residues. For the CDR3, the DNA is TGCGCCAGCAGCCCCAAGGGGGTTGGGGGGGCAGAGGCTAACTATGGCTACACCTTC. Amino acids: CASSPKGVGGAEANYGYTF.

This chain links TRBV4-1 with TRBJ1-2, with D possibly being TRBD1 (6 bases). Germline V gives CDR1 MGHRA, CDR2 YSYEKL. V was clipped by 1 base and J by 0 bases, with 15 bases between them. There are 17 residues in the CDR3. As DNA, the CDR3 is TGCGCCAGCAGCCAAGTTTCGAGGACAGCCCCTAACTATGGCTACACCTTC. It yields the protein CASSQVSRTAPNYGYTF.

The rearrangement joins TRBV14 to TRBJ2-1; 7 bases agree with TRBD1. The CDR3 covers 16 residues. Germline-derived CDR1 and CDR2 are SGHDN and FVKESK. Trimming cost V 4 bases and J 3 bases; bases outside gene matches: 9. CDR3 DNA sequence: TGTGCCAGCAGCCTCCTGACAGGGACCTTCTACAATGAGCAGTTCTTC. Its protein product is CASSLLTGTFYNEQFF. The variable domain in full, with the rest retrieved from reference TRBV14 and TRBJ2-1, is EAGVTQFPSHSVIEKGQTVTLRCDPISGHDNLYWYRRVMGKEIKFLLHFVKESKQDESGMPNNRFLAERTGGTYSTLKVQPAELEDSGVYFCASSLLTGTFYNEQFFGPGTRLTVL.

This clonotype was counted many times. This chain links TRBV20-1 with TRBJ1-1; D is unclear. Germline loops: CDR1 DFQATT, CDR2 SNEGSKA (reference sequence). The CDR3 is 11 residues long. V lost 6 bases, J lost 1 base, and 6 bases lay in between. The CDR3 here is CSAGANTEAFF. The CDR3 DNA reads TGCAGTGCGGGCGCGAACACTGAAGCTTTCTTT.

At least ten counts were recorded for this clonotype. The chain has TRBV20-1 and TRBJ2-7, with D possibly being TRBD2 (5 bases). This CDR3 contains 21 residues. With 5 bases removed from V and 0 bases from J, the gap between germline ends came to 35 bases. CDR1 and CDR2 from the germline V gene are DFQATT and SNEGSKA (reference sequence). DNA of the CDR3: TGCAGTGCTGCACCGCCCAACTACGATAATGTCGCAAGGAGGCTCTCCTACGAGCAGTACTTC. Amino acids: CSAAPPNYDNVARRLSYEQYF.

There are many counts of this clonotype. The chain joins TRBV28 to TRBJ1-2, with TRBD1 matching over 7 bases. In germline, CDR1 is MDHEN, CDR2 SYDVKM. The CDR3 is 14 amino acids. With 6 bases clipped from V and 4 bases from J, the junction kept 8 bases outside the gene matches. Here the CDR3 reads CASRGGGYGYGYTF. The CDR3, as DNA: TGTGCCAGCAGAGGAGGGGGCTACGGCTATGGCTACACCTTC.

This clonotype showed up many times. The J gene is TRBJ2-1, the V gene TRBV7-2; TRBD2 is a possible D gene (7 bases). Between the trimmed V and J ends, which lost 5 bases and 2 bases, there was a span of 16 bases. CDR1 is SGHTA and CDR2 is FQGNSA in the germline V gene. The CDR3 sequence is 16 residues long. CDR3 in DNA: TGTGCCAGCAGCCCCCGGGGCGGGGGCCCCTACAATGAGCAGTTCTTC. Protein product: CASSPRGGGPYNEQFF.

The table lists this clonotype with many counts. The chain has TRBV11-2 and TRBJ2-1; D is undetermined. This CDR3 spans 11 amino acids. Germline V gene sequence: CDR1 SGHAT, CDR2 FQNNGV. V gave up 3 bases and J gave up 6 bases, with 3 bases separating them. For the CDR3, the DNA is TGTGCCAGCAGCTTTTTCAATGAGCAGTTCTTC. As protein: CASSFFNEQFF.

This clonotype was seen repeatedly, ten times or more. This sequence joins TRBV4-1 and TRBJ2-4; D not certain. CDR1 and CDR2 from the germline V gene are MGHRA and YSYEKL. V was pared by 2 bases and J by 2 bases, with 16 bases between. This CDR3 is built from 17 residues. Written as DNA, the CDR3 is TGCGCCAGCAGCCAACAAAACCTAAGGACGACCAAAAACATTCAGTACTTC. Translation gives CASSQQNLRTTKNIQYF.

Ten or more counts support this clonotype. The chain uses TRBV20-1 and TRBJ1-1; D remains unclear. The V gene's germline CDR1 is DFQATT and CDR2 SNEGSKA (reference sequence). The CDR3 consists of 12 residues. V gave up 3 bases and J gave up 1 base, with 6 bases separating them. CDR3 coding DNA: TGCAGTGCTAGGCGGGGGAACACTGAAGCTTTCTTT. It is translated as CSARRGNTEAFF.

The chain joins TRBV2 to TRBJ2-1; a possible D gene is TRBD2 (5 bases). CDR3 size: 16 residues. Germline CDR1 is SNHLY and CDR2 is FYNNEI. Trimming took off 0 bases at V and 6 bases at J, with 15 bases between the two ends. The CDR3 DNA reads as TGTGCCAGCAGTGAAGCGCGGCTAGCTAAGGGCAATGAGCAGTTCTTC. Translation gives CASSEARLAKGNEQFF.

This clonotype was recorded at least ten times. This sequence joins TRBV2 and TRBJ1-2; 7 nucleotides agree with TRBD1. CDR1 and CDR2 (germline): SNHLY, FYNNEI. Losses at the gene ends were 2 bases for V and 2 bases for J; bases not matched to a gene: 2. The CDR3 is made up of 14 amino acids. The CDR3 region is CASSERTGNYGYTF. The CDR3 DNA reads TGTGCCAGCAGTGAAAGGACAGGAAACTATGGCTACACCTTC.